A single count supports the clone carrying this TCR beta chain. Repertoires were generated with immunoSEQ multiplex PCR, while TCRdb's copy carries only in-frame clones and drops some. This table has about 300,000 clones, more than 80% appearing once. Enrolled during active infection, Seattle patients were then followed longitudinally. Germline-derived CDR1 and CDR2 are SGHRS and YFSETQ. This CDR3 contains 17 residues. The trim removed 0 bases at V and 5 bases at J, leaving 12 bases unmatched. This entry comes from a study of blood T cell repertoires in COVID-19. This receptor was obtained from a woman under 40 with COVID-19, enrolled during active disease. This rearrangement joins TRBV5-1 to TRBJ2-7; 9 bases match TRBD1. Sequenced: peripheral blood. The CDR3: CASSLGLITYRGHEQYF. The DNA of the CDR3 is TGCGCCAGCAGCTTGGGACTTATTACTTACAGGGGGCACGAGCAGTACTTC.